These 15 T cell receptor beta chains were all obtained from the same sample, sequenced in a study of blood T cell repertoires in COVID-19. TCRdb keeps only in-frame clones here, not all; method: immunoSEQ multiplex PCR. The sample records a few hundred thousand clones, more than 70% being singletons. Sequenced material: peripheral blood. These receptors all stem from a woman aged 45-59 years with acute or convalescent COVID-19.

A note on this clone: The same CDR3 can be traced to other DNA sequences in this sample. The rearrangement uses TRBV18 and TRBJ1-2; TRBD1 agrees at 7 bases. With V trimmed by 3 bases and J by 2 bases, 3 bases remained unmatched. Germline lookup yields CDR1 KGHSH and CDR2 LQKENI. The CDR3 spans 14 residues. The CDR3 DNA is TGTGCCAGCTCACCCGGGACAGCAAACTATGGCTACACCTTC. This codes for CASSPGTANYGYTF.

The chain carries TRBV27 and TRBJ1-4; TRBD1 matches 7 bases. Germline CDR1 reads MNHEY; CDR2 reads SMNVEV (reference sequence). The CDR3 extends over 14 amino acids. The V and J ends lost 4 bases and 7 bases, in that order; junction bases with no gene match: 6. In nucleotides, the CDR3 is TGTGCCAGCAGTTCGGGACAGCACCTTGAAAAACTGTTTTTT. This translates into CASSSGQHLEKLFF.

About this clone: One junction end does not reproduce the germline sequence, and a read error may be involved. The V gene is TRBV2, the J gene TRBJ1-6; TRBD1 might be the D (5 bases). Germline V lookup: CDR1 SNHLY, CDR2 FYNNEI. CDR3 length: 14 residues. The CDR3 loop is CASSGRVYNSPIHF. As DNA, the CDR3 is TGTGCCAGCAGTGGCAGGGTATATAATTCACCCATCCACTTT.

The chain combines TRBV20-1 with TRBJ1-5; D is unresolved. Trimming stripped 3 bases from V and 0 bases from J, with 9 bases between. The CDR3 contains 14 residues. The germline V gene has CDR1 DFQATT and CDR2 SNEGSKA (reference sequence). CDR3 nucleotides: TGCAGTGCTAGTCCCGGAGGTAGCAATCAGCCCCAGCATTTT. This translates into CSASPGGSNQPQHF.

The gene calls are TRBV7-3 and TRBJ1-1; maybe TRBD1 (5 bases). Between the trimmed V and J ends, which lost 5 bases and 4 bases, there was a span of 14 bases. CDR3 length equals 14 residues. The germline V gene encodes CDR1 SGHTA and CDR2 FQGTGA. CDR3 DNA: TGTGCCAGCAGCCCGTCGACAGTACTCACTGAAGCTTTCTTT. Residues: CASSPSTVLTEAFF.

The chain combines TRBV7-2 with TRBJ2-5, with 10 bases lining up with TRBD2. Germline values: CDR1 SGHTA, CDR2 FQGNSA. Losses at the gene ends were 0 bases for V and 4 bases for J; bases not matched to a gene: 5. The CDR3 has 16 amino acids. Here the CDR3 reads CASSLATSGAPETQYF. The CDR3 DNA reads TGTGCCAGCAGCTTAGCTACTAGCGGGGCCCCAGAGACCCAGTACTTC.

This sequence joins TRBV24-1 and TRBJ2-3; D unresolved. Trimming removed 4 bases from V and 2 bases from J, with 6 bases in between. Germline CDR1 reads KGHDR; CDR2 reads SFDVKD. The CDR3 loop spans 13 amino acids. The CDR3 loop is CATSDPSTDTQYF. CDR3 DNA sequence: TGTGCCACCAGTGACCCCTCCACAGATACGCAGTATTTT.

This chain connects TRBV27 to TRBJ2-7; maybe TRBD2 (5 bases). Per germline, CDR1 MNHEY and CDR2 SMNVEV (reference sequence). Trimming left V 7 bases short and J 3 bases short, with 22 bases between. This CDR3 has 16 amino acids. CDR3: CASTPRAVDVNYEQYF. The CDR3 DNA reads as TGTGCCAGCACACCGCGGGCAGTCGATGTTAACTACGAGCAGTACTTC.

J is TRBJ2-1 and V is TRBV7-2, with 7 positions matching TRBD2. The CDR3 length is 15 residues. The V gene's germline CDR1 is SGHTA and CDR2 FQGNSA. The V and J ends lost 1 base and 4 bases, in that order; junction bases with no gene match: 4. Here the CDR3 reads CASSLGGSTYNEQFF. As DNA, the CDR3 is TGTGCCAGCAGCTTAGGCGGGAGTACTTACAATGAGCAGTTCTTC. Looking up the rest from reference TRBV7-2 and TRBJ2-1 gives the full variable domain: GAGVSQSPSNKVTEKGKDVELRCDPISGHTALYWYRQSLGQGLEFLIYFQGNSAPDKSGLPSDRFSAERTGGSVSTLTIQRTQQEDSAVYLCASSLGGSTYNEQFFGPGTRLTVL.

The chain recombines TRBV27 with TRBJ2-3, with 8 bases matching TRBD2. The CDR3 loop spans 17 amino acids. Germline V gene lookup returns CDR1 MNHEY and CDR2 SMNVEV (reference sequence). V shed 1 base and J 2 bases; nucleotides not matched to a gene: 8. The CDR3 loop reads CASSLYPPGGPTDTQYF. CDR3 nucleotide sequence: TGTGCCAGCAGTTTATACCCTCCGGGAGGGCCCACAGATACGCAGTATTTT.

This chain joins TRBV25-1 and TRBJ1-5; D uncertain. V lost 3 bases and J lost 6, with 12 bases in between. Germline V CDR1 and CDR2: MGHDK, SYGVNS. This CDR3 has 14 residues. In DNA, the CDR3 is TGTGCCAGCAGTGATCTGTCAGTAAGTCAGCCCCAGCATTTT. It encodes CASSDLSVSQPQHF.

This rearrangement joins TRBV10-3 to TRBJ2-7; D unresolved. CDR3 length: 12 residues. CDR1 ENHRY and CDR2 SYGVKD come from the germline V gene. V dropped 7 bases and J dropped 2 bases, with 9 bases sitting between them. DNA of the CDR3: TGTGCCATCAAGGAGTTTCCCTACGAGCAGTACTTC. This translates into CAIKEFPYEQYF.

This clone was picked up one time. This sequence joins TRBV19 and TRBJ2-1; 14 bases are a match to TRBD2. From germline, CDR1 is LNHDA and CDR2 SQIVND (reference sequence). CDR3 size: 14 residues. V was clipped by 5 bases and J by 12 bases; unmatched bases: 6. This chain's CDR3 is CASSAPGTSGRQFF. The CDR3, as DNA: TGTGCCAGTAGTGCCCCCGGGACTAGCGGGAGGCAGTTCTTC.

V is TRBV27 and J is TRBJ2-2; TRBD1 aligns across 8 bases. CDR1 MNHEY and CDR2 SMNVEV come from the germline V gene (reference sequence). The CDR3 sequence is 15 residues long. V gave up 7 bases and J gave up 6 bases; unmatched junction bases: 10. CDR3 protein: CASTTSDRAAGELFF. CDR3 sequence (DNA): TGTGCCAGCACCACCTCGGACAGGGCGGCCGGGGAGCTGTTTTTT.

The chain has TRBV29-1 and TRBJ2-7; TRBD1 might be the D (6 bases). The ends were cut back, 2 bases at V and 3 bases at J, with 8 bases in the middle. The CDR3 consists of 12 residues. The germline gives CDR1 SQVTM, CDR2 ANQGSEA. CDR3 protein: CSVEYRDYEQYF. CDR3 in DNA: TGCAGCGTTGAATACAGGGACTACGAGCAGTACTTC.